These T cell receptor beta chains were read from a single sample in a study of spatial heterogeneity in lung cancer. TCRdb fed the 5' RACE reads into MiXCR, producing one record per CDR3 protein. Found here are 24,000 or so distinct CDR3 sequences, 5.5% to 8.5% of them singletons; the top ten hold around an eighth. The material was PBMCs, obtained at surgery. The source of these receptors is a male donor with early-stage non-small cell lung cancer. CDR3s leave out the opening cysteine and the closing phenylalanine or tryptophan. The size of a clone is reported for some rows only, either as once, few or many, or as a class for expanded clones.

V	size	J	CDR3
TRBV5-5	medium-sized	TRBJ1-6	ASSHPRRTDNSPLH
TRBV11-2	many	TRBJ2-3	ASSKFSGRDSTQY
TRBV11-3	few	TRBJ2-1	ASSLTRVNEQF
TRBV18	few	TRBJ1-1	ASSPIEVTEAF
TRBV20-1	once	TRBJ2-3	SARDGLAVTDTQY
TRBV15	many	TRBJ1-2	ATSRDGPSSNYGYT
TRBV12-3/TRBV12-4	many	TRBJ2-3	ASSLPGRDTQY
TRBV5-4	once	TRBJ2-1	GSSTTRGTTYNEQF
TRBV10-3	many	TRBJ2-2	AITLRVSGELF
TRBV12-5	many	TRBJ1-2	ASGLVVTQGMGYT
TRBV4-1	few	TRBJ2-3	ASSQGEGVSTDTQY
TRBV7-7	NA	TRBJ2-2	ASSLVWTPNTGELF
TRBV5-1	many	TRBJ1-5	ASSLGGQTPQPQH
TRBV14	medium-sized	TRBJ2-3	ASSQARTFLLTDTQY
TRBV13	many	TRBJ2-6	ASSGGGRRLGANVLT
TRBV5-1	many	TRBJ2-5	ASSLSGGQQVETQY
TRBV2	many	TRBJ2-1	ASSEAPKGYNEQF
TRBV28	many	TRBJ1-5	ASSLAGQPQH
TRBV18	many	TRBJ1-1	ASVGQNTEAF
TRBV2	many	TRBJ2-7	ASPRQGGGYEQY
TRBV7-8	medium-sized	TRBJ2-3	ASSLGGQGADTQY
TRBV12-3/TRBV12-4	few	TRBJ2-4	ASRLAYPKNIQY
TRBV4-2	few	TRBJ2-1	ASSLGTLNNEQF
TRBV7-9	many	TRBJ2-3	ASSLSGRVGTQY
TRBV6-6	medium-sized	TRBJ2-7	ASSGSYEQY
TRBV20-1	NA	TRBJ2-3	SARDGGLAGATDTQY